The T cell receptor beta chain described here comes from a study of cytomegalovirus exposure and HLA in healthy donors. Findings and caveats of the study: Later genetic work tied a missense DCLRE1C variant to beta-chain V and J trimming.

The PCR made use of 60 Vbeta and 13 Jbeta primers. Produced via immunoSEQ multiplex PCR; TCRdb's table is partial and in-frame only. The sample consists of under 150,000 clones, over 70% of them appearing once. A word on this clone: The antigen is not known.

Looked up from germline, CDR1 is SGDLS and CDR2 is YYNGEE. Germline trimming cut 4 bases from V and 4 bases from J; bases unmatched to any gene: 12. This CDR3 comprises 16 residues. The rearrangement uses TRBV9 and TRBJ2-7; 9 bases are shared with TRBD2. The TCR comes from a woman aged 18-29 years in good health and CMV-seronegative. Sequencing was done on a sample of PBMCs. The CDR3 reads CASSPQIAGARYEQYF. Written as DNA, the CDR3 is TGTGCCAGCAGCCCCCAGATAGCGGGAGCGAGGTACGAGCAGTACTTC.